The 18 T cell receptor beta chains below all came from one sample that was sequenced in a study of blood T cell repertoires in COVID-19. The data were produced by immunoSEQ multiplex PCR, yet TCRdb's version contains in-frame clones alone and is incomplete. The sample gives around 250,000 clones, roughly 90% of which show up once; about 3% is in the top ten. The sequencing input was peripheral blood. The receptors shown here come from a young woman with active or convalescent COVID-19.

The chain uses TRBV6-5 and TRBJ2-5; D is perhaps TRBD1 (5 bases). The CDR3 is 15 residues long. V was shortened by 5 bases and J by 1 base, with 14 bases between the two germline ends. Per germline, CDR1 MNHEY and CDR2 SVGAGI. CDR3 sequence: CASSPSRQPQETQYF. CDR3 coding DNA: TGTGCCAGCAGTCCGTCCAGACAGCCCCAAGAGACCCAGTACTTC.

The J gene is TRBJ1-2, the V gene TRBV4-3; D unclear. This CDR3 contains 15 residues. Germline CDR1 is LGHNA and CDR2 is YSLEER. V lost 0 bases and J lost 1, with 9 bases in between. The DNA of the CDR3 is TGCGCCAGCAGCCAAGATCCGAACAGTAACTATGGCTACACCTTC. Encoded protein: CASSQDPNSNYGYTF.

Here the CDR3 DNA reads TGCGCCAGCAGGCGGACAGATTCCTACGAGCAGTACTTC. It translates to CASRRTDSYEQYF. The V gene is TRBV5-1, the J gene TRBJ2-7; D perhaps matches TRBD1 (6 bases). CDR3 size: 13 residues. The germline CDR1 and CDR2 sequences are SGHRS and YFSETQ. The ends were cut back, 5 bases at V and 1 base at J, with 10 bases in the middle.

The genes are TRBV7-2 and TRBJ2-1; weak D call: TRBD1 (6 bases). CDR3 length equals 14 residues. Trimming left V 1 base short and J 2 bases short, with 6 bases between. Germline V lookup: CDR1 SGHTA, CDR2 FQGNSA. The CDR3 DNA reads TGTGCCAGCAGCTTAGGGGACACCTACAATGAGCAGTTCTTC. Translation: CASSLGDTYNEQFF.

This chain joins TRBV18 and TRBJ1-1; 7 bases line up with TRBD1. This CDR3 is 11 amino acids long. CDR1 is KGHSH and CDR2 is LQKENI in the germline V gene. The V and J ends lost 6 bases and 8 bases, in that order; junction bases with no gene match: 3. CDR3 sequence (DNA): TGTGCCAGCTCTCACAGGGGCGAAGCTTTCTTT. Its protein product is CASSHRGEAFF.

The V gene is TRBV7-9, the J gene TRBJ1-2, with D possibly matching TRBD1 (6 bases). CDR3 size: 16 residues. CDR1 is SEHNR, CDR2 FQNEAQ, per germline (reference sequence). V was trimmed by 4 bases and J by 4 bases, leaving 19 bases between them. Written as DNA, the CDR3 is TGTGCCAGCAGCTCCGGGACCGCCAGGGGCTCCTATGGCTACACCTTC. This codes for CASSSGTARGSYGYTF.

The chain carries TRBV7-2 and TRBJ1-2; a possible D gene is TRBD1 (5 bases). The CDR3 runs 15 residues. CDR1 is SGHTA and CDR2 is FQGNSA in the germline V gene. With 1 base removed from V and 4 bases from J, the gap between germline ends came to 13 bases. The CDR3 region has the DNA TGTGCCAGCAGCTTAGGGACACGTGTCCCCTATGGCTACACCTTC. Its translation: CASSLGTRVPYGYTF. The full variable domain, in which reference TRBV7-2 and TRBJ1-2 provide the parts outside the CDR3, is GAGVSQSPSNKVTEKGKDVELRCDPISGHTALYWYRQSLGQGLEFLIYFQGNSAPDKSGLPSDRFSAERTGGSVSTLTIQRTQQEDSAVYLCASSLGTRVPYGYTFGSGTRLTVV.

The V call is TRBV6-6, the J call TRBJ1-1; D possibly corresponds to TRBD1 (6 bases). Trimming removed 2 bases from V and 1 base from J, with 11 bases in between. Germline CDR1 is MNHNY and CDR2 is SVGAGI (reference sequence). The CDR3 totals 15 residues. The CDR3 DNA reads TGTGCCAGCAGTTACACAGGGTCTAGGAACACTGAAGCTTTCTTT. Its protein is CASSYTGSRNTEAFF.

This clone was counted a single time. The chain has TRBV6-6 and TRBJ2-3, with D tentatively TRBD1 (7 bases). Germline lookup yields CDR1 MNHNY and CDR2 SVGAGI (reference sequence). CDR3 length: 13 amino acids. The CDR3 loop is CGVGRDRTDTQYF. The DNA of the CDR3 is TGTGGGGTGGGGCGGGACAGAACCGATACGCAGTATTTT.

The chain joins TRBV7-2 to TRBJ2-5; TRBD1 agrees at 9 bases. This CDR3 has 15 amino acids. Germline CDR1 and CDR2: SGHTA and FQGNSA. V was pared by 5 bases and J by 5 bases, with 9 bases of the junction left unmatched. The CDR3 nucleotides read TGTGCCAGCAGCATCGACAGGGGGATGGGGGAGACCCAGTACTTC. It specifies CASSIDRGMGETQYF.

The rearrangement joins TRBV4-1 to TRBJ2-5, with 9 bases identical to TRBD2. The CDR3 runs 17 residues. Germline V CDR1 and CDR2: MGHRA, YSYEKL. The V segment lost 1 base and the J segment 4 bases; nucleotides outside the gene matches: 10. The CDR3 protein is CASSQGAAGGWGETQYF. The CDR3 nucleotides are TGCGCCAGCAGCCAAGGTGCAGCGGGGGGATGGGGAGAGACCCAGTACTTC.

CDR3 nucleotides: TGTGCCAGCAGTTTAAATTGGCGGTTACGTCAGCCCCAGCATTTT. Its translation is CASSLNWRLRQPQHF. The chain employs TRBV27 and TRBJ1-5; D is unresolved. Germline CDR1 is MNHEY and CDR2 is SMNVEV (reference sequence). Trimming left V 2 bases short and J 6 bases short, with 14 bases between. The length of the CDR3 is 15 residues.

V usage is TRBV7-8 and J usage is TRBJ1-2; TRBD1 aligns across 8 bases. The J segment lost 2 bases and the V segment lost 5 bases, leaving 19 bases of the junction unmatched. This CDR3 comprises 19 residues. Germline assignment: CDR1 SGHVS and CDR2 FQNEAQ. The chain's CDR3 is CASSVNTDREKRENYGYTF. In DNA form, the CDR3 reads TGTGCCAGCAGCGTAAATACGGACAGGGAAAAAAGAGAGAACTATGGCTACACCTTC.

This rearrangement joins TRBV4-3 to TRBJ2-5, with D perhaps TRBD2 (6 bases). Per germline, CDR1 LGHNA and CDR2 YSLEER. The ends were cut back, 3 bases at V and 5 bases at J, with 22 bases in the middle. CDR3 length equals 17 residues. Written as DNA, the CDR3 is TGCGCCAGCAGCCACCACGACCGGGACTGCCTGGGGGAGACCCAGTACTTC. It specifies CASSHHDRDCLGETQYF.

The chain employs TRBV24-1 and TRBJ1-2; 8 bases line up with TRBD1. The germline CDR1 and CDR2 sequences are KGHDR and SFDVKD. CDR3 size: 13 residues. The V segment lost 10 bases and the J segment 3 bases; nucleotides outside the gene matches: 6. CDR3 residues: CATQGEGDYGYTF. The CDR3 DNA sequence: TGTGCCACACAGGGGGAAGGGGACTATGGCTACACCTTC.

The J gene is TRBJ2-7, the V gene TRBV7-9, with a tentative D call TRBD1 (7 bases). CDR1 and CDR2 from the germline V gene are SEHNR and FQNEAQ (reference sequence). The CDR3 length is 14 residues. V lost 5 bases to trimming and J lost 0 bases, with 11 bases between them. CDR3 sequence (DNA): TGTGCCAGCAGCCCAGGGGGGAGCTCCTACGAGCAGTACTTC. It codes for CASSPGGSSYEQYF.

The chain combines TRBV15 with TRBJ2-1; 8 bases fit TRBD1. The CDR3 has 15 amino acids. The germline V gene encodes CDR1 LNHNV and CDR2 YYDKDF (reference sequence). The trim removed 8 bases at V and 7 bases at J, leaving 13 bases unmatched. CDR3 coding DNA: TGTGCCACCCGGAAAGACAGGGGTCCTTTAAATGAGCAGTTCTTC. Residues: CATRKDRGPLNEQFF.

V gene TRBV7-2 combines with J gene TRBJ1-5; no definite D call. CDR3 length: 15 amino acids. Trimming pared 5 bases from V and 0 bases from J, leaving 11 bases between. Germline V gene data show CDR1 as SGHTA and CDR2 as FQGNSA. CDR3: CASSPRLNSNQPQHF. The CDR3 nucleotides read TGTGCCAGCAGCCCGCGGCTAAATAGCAATCAGCCCCAGCATTTT.